Listed below are T cell receptor beta chains from one sample, sequenced in a study of blood T cell repertoires in COVID-19. Sequenced by immunoSEQ multiplex PCR; TCRdb stores in-frame clones only, minus some. Of roughly 140,000 clones listed, around 90% are singletons. Specimen: peripheral blood. The receptors here all came from a woman between 55 and 75 years old with active or convalescent COVID-19. The conserved cysteine and the conserved F or W are not part of the CDR3 here. Each record gives: V gene, clone size, CDR3 protein. The listing skips clone size in some rows; elsewhere it reads once, few, many or a size class.

>TRBV15|.
ATSGAGTENQPQH
>TRBV5-1|once
ASSLETGSEQY
>TRBV30|.
AWSRLESEQF
>TRBV10-3|.
AITRGPSTDTQY
>TRBV5-1|.
ASSLQGALETQY
>TRBV2|.
ASSDGLAGIETQY
>TRBV6-1|.
ASSEALDPVYLF
>TRBV5-1|.
ASSEDSYGYT
>TRBV7-9|.
ASSSSGANVLT
>TRBV18|.
ASSPPFRREAF
>TRBV5-1|.
ASSLVDRASNSPLH
>TRBV5-6|.
ASSFTGGSYNEQF
>TRBV28|.
AIWTGANYGYT
>TRBV18|.
ASSAGAGQPQH
>TRBV29-1|.
SVALEAGYEQY
>TRBV6-2/TRBV6-3|once
ASSYSGGTLEQF
>TRBV11-2|few
ASSLDASEAF
>TRBV5-6|.
ASSLPTPNTEAF
>TRBV5-4|.
ASSPGQGVNTEAF
>TRBV5-4|.
ASSLTGTGELF
>TRBV18|once
ASSPDRDSGLH
>TRBV2|.
ASGPLRDEQY
>TRBV6-2/TRBV6-3|.
ASSYSDGNQETQY
>TRBV2|few
ASSGSDSPLH
>TRBV24-1|.
ATSATGTGTDTQY